What follows describes a single TCR beta chain. This sample stems from a study of blood T cell repertoires in COVID-19. Study summary: Nucleic acid was either cDNA or gDNA, and it came from T cells, B-cell-depleted T cells, or PBMCs.

The CDR3 contains 15 residues. CDR1 is SGHTA and CDR2 is FQGTGA in the germline V gene. V shed 3 bases and J 2 bases; nucleotides not matched to a gene: 5. TCRdb keeps only in-frame clones here, not all; method: immunoSEQ multiplex PCR. The data contain about 16,000 clones, approximately 88% of them singletons. Sequenced input: peripheral blood. The receptor's source is a woman at least 80 years old with COVID-19, enrolled during active disease. This chain links TRBV7-3 with TRBJ2-3; 7 bases fit TRBD1. The chain's CDR3 is CASSLGQTYTDTQYF. CDR3 in DNA: TGTGCCAGCAGCTTGGGACAGACTTACACAGATACGCAGTATTTT. The full variable domain, rest sourced from reference TRBV7-3 and TRBJ2-3, is GAGVSQTPSNKVTEKGKYVELRCDPISGHTALYWYRQSLGQGPEFLIYFQGTGAADDSGLPNDRFFAVRPEGSVSTLKIQRTERGDSAVYLCASSLGQTYTDTQYFGPGTRLTVL.